This T cell receptor beta chain was captured by sequencing in a study of blood T cell repertoires in COVID-19. Study as a whole: Researchers got acute and convalescent COVID-19 samples from the United States, Italy and Spain.

Per the original data handling: Researchers report that nucleated cell counts were estimated from reference gene primer amplification. Some clones are missing from TCRdb's copy, which holds only in-frame ones; the method was immunoSEQ multiplex PCR. The V and J calls and the clone size are those of that table, but D and trimming were determined from the DNA. Here the sample spans 110,000 to 150,000 clones, 70% to 90% being singletons. The length of the CDR3 is 13 residues. Per germline, CDR1 MNHEY and CDR2 SVGEGT. The germline V and J ends were trimmed by 0 bases and 14 bases, with 16 bases remaining between them.

The source material was peripheral blood. The chain uses TRBV6-2 or TRBV6-3 and TRBJ1-2, with D perhaps TRBD1 (5 bases). The sequence derives from a woman in her fifties or sixties with acute or convalescent COVID-19. The CDR3 spells CASSYSKDILGTF. The CDR3, as DNA: TGTGCCAGCAGTTACTCTAAGGACATCCTTGGGACCTTC.